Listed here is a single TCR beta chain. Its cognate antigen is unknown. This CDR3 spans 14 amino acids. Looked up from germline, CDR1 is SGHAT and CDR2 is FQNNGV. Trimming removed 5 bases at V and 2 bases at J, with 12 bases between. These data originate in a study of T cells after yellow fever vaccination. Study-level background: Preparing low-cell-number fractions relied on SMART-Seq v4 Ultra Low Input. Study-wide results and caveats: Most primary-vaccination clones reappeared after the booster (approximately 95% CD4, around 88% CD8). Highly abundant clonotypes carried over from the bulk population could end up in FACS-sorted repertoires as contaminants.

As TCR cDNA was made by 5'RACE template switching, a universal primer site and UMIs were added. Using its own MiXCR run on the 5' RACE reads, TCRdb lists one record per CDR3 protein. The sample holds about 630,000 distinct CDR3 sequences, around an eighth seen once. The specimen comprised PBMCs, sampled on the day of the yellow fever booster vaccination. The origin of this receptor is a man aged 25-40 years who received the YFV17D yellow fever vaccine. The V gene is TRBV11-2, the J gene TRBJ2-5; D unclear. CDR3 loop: CASSQIHGQETQYF. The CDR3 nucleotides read TGTGCCAGCAGCCAAATTCACGGTCAAGAGACCCAGTACTTC.